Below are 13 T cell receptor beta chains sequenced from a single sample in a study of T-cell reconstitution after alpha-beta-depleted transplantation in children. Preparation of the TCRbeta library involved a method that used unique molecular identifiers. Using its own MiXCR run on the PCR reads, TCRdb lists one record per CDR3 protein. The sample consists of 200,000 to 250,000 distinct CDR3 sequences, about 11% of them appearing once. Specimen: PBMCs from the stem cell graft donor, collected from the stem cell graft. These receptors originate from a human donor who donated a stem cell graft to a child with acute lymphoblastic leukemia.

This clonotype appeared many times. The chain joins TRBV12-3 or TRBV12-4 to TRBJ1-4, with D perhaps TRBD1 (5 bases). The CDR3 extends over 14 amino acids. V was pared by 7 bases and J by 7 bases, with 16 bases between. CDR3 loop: CASTLGGVSEKLFF. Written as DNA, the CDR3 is TGTGCCAGCACCTTGGGGGGGGTTTCTGAAAAACTGTTTTTT.

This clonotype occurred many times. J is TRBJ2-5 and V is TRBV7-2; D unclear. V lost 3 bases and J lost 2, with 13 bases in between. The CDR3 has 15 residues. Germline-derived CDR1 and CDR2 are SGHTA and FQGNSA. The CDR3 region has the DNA TGTGCCAGCAGCTTTGGCCCCGTAGGGCAAGAGACCCAGTACTTC. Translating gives CASSFGPVGQETQYF.

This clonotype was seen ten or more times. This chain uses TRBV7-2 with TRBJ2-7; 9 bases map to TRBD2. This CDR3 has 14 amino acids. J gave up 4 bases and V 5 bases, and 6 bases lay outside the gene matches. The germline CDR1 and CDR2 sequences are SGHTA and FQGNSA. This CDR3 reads CASSVSGSVYEQYF. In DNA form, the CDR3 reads TGTGCCAGCAGCGTTAGCGGGAGTGTATACGAGCAGTACTTC. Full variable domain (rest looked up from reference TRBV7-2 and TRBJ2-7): GAGVSQSPSNKVTEKGKDVELRCDPISGHTALYWYRQSLGQGLEFLIYFQGNSAPDKSGLPSDRFSAERTGGSVSTLTIQRTQQEDSAVYLCASSVSGSVYEQYFGPGTRLTVT.

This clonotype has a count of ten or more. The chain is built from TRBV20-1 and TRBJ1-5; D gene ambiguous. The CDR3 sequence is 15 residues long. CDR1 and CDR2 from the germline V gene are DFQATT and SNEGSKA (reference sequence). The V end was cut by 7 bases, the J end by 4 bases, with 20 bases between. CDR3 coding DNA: TGCAGTGTCCTGAGACTTGCAGAGTGGAATCAGCCCCAGCATTTT. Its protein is CSVLRLAEWNQPQHF.

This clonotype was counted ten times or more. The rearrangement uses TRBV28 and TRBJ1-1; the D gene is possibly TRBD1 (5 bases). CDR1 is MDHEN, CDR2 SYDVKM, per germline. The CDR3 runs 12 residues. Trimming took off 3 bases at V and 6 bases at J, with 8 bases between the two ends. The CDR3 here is CASSFRVSEAFF. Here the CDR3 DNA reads TGTGCCAGCAGTTTCAGGGTTTCTGAAGCTTTCTTT.

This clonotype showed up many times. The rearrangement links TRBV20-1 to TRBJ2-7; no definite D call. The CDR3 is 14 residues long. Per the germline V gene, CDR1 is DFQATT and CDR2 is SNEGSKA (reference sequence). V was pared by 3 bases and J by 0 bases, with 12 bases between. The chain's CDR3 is CSARDLISSYEQYF. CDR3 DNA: TGCAGTGCTAGGGACCTTATTAGCTCCTACGAGCAGTACTTC.

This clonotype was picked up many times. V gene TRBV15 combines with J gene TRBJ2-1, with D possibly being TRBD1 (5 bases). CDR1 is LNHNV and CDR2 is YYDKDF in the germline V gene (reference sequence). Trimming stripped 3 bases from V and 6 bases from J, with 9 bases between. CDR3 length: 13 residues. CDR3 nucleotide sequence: TGTGCCACCAGCAGTCTCGACAGCAATGAGCAGTTCTTC. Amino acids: CATSSLDSNEQFF.

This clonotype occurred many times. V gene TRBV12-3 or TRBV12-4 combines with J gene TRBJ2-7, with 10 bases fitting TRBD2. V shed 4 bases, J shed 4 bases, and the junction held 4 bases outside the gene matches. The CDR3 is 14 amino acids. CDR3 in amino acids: CASSYTSGVYEQYF. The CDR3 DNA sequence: TGTGCCAGCAGTTACACTAGCGGGGTATACGAGCAGTACTTC.

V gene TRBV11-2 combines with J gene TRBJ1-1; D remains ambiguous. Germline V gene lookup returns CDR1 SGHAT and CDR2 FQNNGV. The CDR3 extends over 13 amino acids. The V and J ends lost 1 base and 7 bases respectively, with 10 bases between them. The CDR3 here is CASSLVFRGEAFF. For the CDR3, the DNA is TGTGCCAGCAGCTTAGTTTTTCGGGGTGAAGCTTTCTTT.

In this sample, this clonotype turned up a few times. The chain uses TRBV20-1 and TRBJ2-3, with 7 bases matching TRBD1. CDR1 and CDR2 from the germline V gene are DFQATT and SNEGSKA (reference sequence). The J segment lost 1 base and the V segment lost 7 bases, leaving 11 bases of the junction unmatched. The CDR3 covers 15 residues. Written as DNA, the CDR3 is TGCAGTGTAGGTCAGGGGGTCTCTCGCACAGATACGCAGTATTTT. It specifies CSVGQGVSRTDTQYF.

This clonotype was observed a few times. In nucleotides, the CDR3 is TGTGCCAGCAGCTTAACCAGCGGGACGGGCACAGATACGCAGTATTTT. Its translation is CASSLTSGTGTDTQYF. The J gene is TRBJ2-3, the V gene TRBV7-2; 7 bases map to TRBD2. Looked up from germline, CDR1 is SGHTA and CDR2 is FQGNSA. The junction had 6 bases not matched to a gene; V was cut back by 2 bases and J by 1 base. The CDR3 is 16 amino acids.

CDR3: CSATGRGNTGELFF. As DNA, the CDR3 is TGCAGTGCTACGGGCAGGGGGAACACCGGGGAGCTGTTTTTT. The chain carries TRBV20-1 and TRBJ2-2; D possibly corresponds to TRBD1 (6 bases). The germline gives CDR1 DFQATT, CDR2 SNEGSKA (reference sequence). The CDR3 sequence is 14 residues long. The V gene lost 4 bases and the J gene lost 1 base, with 10 bases spanning the gap.

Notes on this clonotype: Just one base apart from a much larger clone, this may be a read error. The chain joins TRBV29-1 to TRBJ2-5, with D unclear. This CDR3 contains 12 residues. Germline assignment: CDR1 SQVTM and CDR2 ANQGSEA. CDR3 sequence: CSVRQVGEIQYF. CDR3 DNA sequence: TGCAGCGTTCGGCAGGTCGGAGAGATCCAGTACTTC.